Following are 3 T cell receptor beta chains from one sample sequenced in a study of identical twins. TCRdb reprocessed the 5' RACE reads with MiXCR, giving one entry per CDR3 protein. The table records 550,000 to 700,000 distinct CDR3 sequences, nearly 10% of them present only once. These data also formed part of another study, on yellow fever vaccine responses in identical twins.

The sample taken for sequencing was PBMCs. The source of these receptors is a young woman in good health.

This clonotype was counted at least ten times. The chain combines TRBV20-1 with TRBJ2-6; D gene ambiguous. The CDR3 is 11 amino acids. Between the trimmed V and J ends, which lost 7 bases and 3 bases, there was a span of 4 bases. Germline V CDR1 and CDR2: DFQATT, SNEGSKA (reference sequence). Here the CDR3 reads CSVFGANVLTF. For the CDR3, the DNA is TGCAGTGTGTTTGGGGCCAACGTCCTGACTTTC.

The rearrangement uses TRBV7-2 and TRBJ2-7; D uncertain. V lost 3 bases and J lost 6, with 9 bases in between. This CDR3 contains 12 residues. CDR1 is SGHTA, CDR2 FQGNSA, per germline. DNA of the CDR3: TGTGCCAGCAGCTTTGATCGCCGCGAGCAGTACTTC. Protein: CASSFDRREQYF.

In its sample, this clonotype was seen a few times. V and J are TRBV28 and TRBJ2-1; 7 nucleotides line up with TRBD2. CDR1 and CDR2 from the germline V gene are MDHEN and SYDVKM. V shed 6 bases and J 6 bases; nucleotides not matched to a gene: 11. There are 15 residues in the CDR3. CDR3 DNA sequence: TGTGCCAGCAGCCAGTCGGGGAGGGTGGTCAATGAGCAGTTCTTC. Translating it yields CASSQSGRVVNEQFF. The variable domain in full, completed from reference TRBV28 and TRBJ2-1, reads DVKVTQSSRYLVKRTGEKVFLECVQDMDHENMFWYRQDPGLGLRLIYFSYDVKMKEKGDIPEGYSVSREKKERFSLILESASTNQTSMYLCASSQSGRVVNEQFFGPGTRLTVL.